The rows below give T cell receptor beta chains drawn from one sample of a study of CD8 T cells in ankylosing spondylitis. TCRdb re-called the 5' RACE reads through MiXCR, storing one row per CDR3 protein. This sample has around 770,000 distinct CDR3 sequences, with around 17% found just once. The material sequenced was blood, either unsorted or a sorted T cell fraction (not recorded which). These receptors were obtained from a male donor with ankylosing spondylitis. Both conserved end residues are part of each CDR3. A D gene is named only where the DNA matches it firmly. The listing skips clone size in some rows; elsewhere it reads once, few, many or a size class.

TRBJ2-7 TRBV7-9 few - TGTGCCAGCAGCCACCGTAGAGGGGGTCTGAACGAGCAGTACTTC CASSHRRGGLNEQYF
TRBJ2-1 TRBV7-9 - TRBD1 TGTGCCAGCAGCGGGACAGGCAATGAGCAGTTCTTC CASSGTGNEQFF
TRBJ1-5 TRBV3-1 many - TGTGCCAGCAGCCAAGGGGGATATGATCAGCCCCAGCATTTT CASSQGGYDQPQHF
TRBJ1-3 TRBV21-1 - - TGTGCCAGCAGCAAAGCGCGGTACGCGATGGACACCATATATTTT CASSKARYAMDTIYF
TRBJ2-7 TRBV5-4 few TRBD1 TGTGCCAGCAGCTTGGTAAGGACAGGGCAGAACCCCTTGAGGCCAACCTACGAGCAGTACTTC CASSLVRTGQNPLRPTYEQYF
TRBJ2-5 TRBV7-2 many TRBD1 TGTGCCAGCAGCTCCATAACAGGGGGGGAGACCCAGTACTTC CASSSITGGETQYF
TRBJ2-2 TRBV5-6 few - TGTGCCAGCAGCTTGTATGAGGACACCGGGGAGCTGTTTTTT CASSLYEDTGELFF
TRBJ1-4 TRBV28 - - TGTGCCAGCAGTTTATGGGTCAGCGGCAGGGGAAGTGAAAAACTGTTTTTT CASSLWVSGRGSEKLFF
TRBJ2-1 TRBV20-1 - TRBD1 TGCAGTGCCTGGGCCACAGGGGACAATGAGCAGTTCTTC CSAWATGDNEQFF
TRBJ2-1 TRBV6-2/TRBV6-3 - - TGTGCCAGCAGGGGGGGCCGAATCTTACGGGATGAGCAGTTCTTC CASRGGRILRDEQFF
TRBJ1-5 TRBV6-2/TRBV6-3 - - TGTGCCAGCAGTTTCTTCGCCCTAAACGGACGCAATCAGCCCCAGCATTTT CASSFFALNGRNQPQHF
TRBJ2-7 TRBV11-2 - TRBD1 TGTGCCAGCAGCTTAGCGGTGACAGGGTACGAGCAGTACTTC CASSLAVTGYEQYF
TRBJ2-2 TRBV6-5 few TRBD2 TGTGCCAGCAGTTACTCCCCCCTAGCGGGGGCCCTCACCGGGGAGCTGTTTTTT CASSYSPLAGALTGELFF
TRBJ2-7 TRBV7-9 few TRBD1 TGTGCCAGCAGCATACCGGGACAGGGAACGGGGGAGCAGTACTTC CASSIPGQGTGEQYF
TRBJ1-1 TRBV5-1 - - TGCGCCAGCAGCTTGGGGACGGAGCGGACTGAAGCTTTCTTT CASSLGTERTEAFF
TRBJ2-1 TRBV7-8 - TRBD1 TGTGCCAGCAGCTTCTTACAGGGGGGCCTATACAATGAGCAGTTCTTC CASSFLQGGLYNEQFF